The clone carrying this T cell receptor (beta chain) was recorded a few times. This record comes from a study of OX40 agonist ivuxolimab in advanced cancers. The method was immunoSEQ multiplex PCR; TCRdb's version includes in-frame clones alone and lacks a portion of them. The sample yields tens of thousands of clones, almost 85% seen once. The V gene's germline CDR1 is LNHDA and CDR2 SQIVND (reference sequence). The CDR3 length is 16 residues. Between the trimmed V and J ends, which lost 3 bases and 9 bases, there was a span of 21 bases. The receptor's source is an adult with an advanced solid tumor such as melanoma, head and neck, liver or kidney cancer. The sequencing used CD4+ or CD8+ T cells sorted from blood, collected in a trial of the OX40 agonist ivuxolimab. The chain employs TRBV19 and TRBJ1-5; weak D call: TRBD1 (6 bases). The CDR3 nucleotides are TGTGCCAGTAGTATTGTTGGCCACACAGGGACCCGGCCCCAGCATTTT. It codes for CASSIVGHTGTRPQHF.